This T cell receptor beta chain was captured by sequencing in a study of OX40 agonist ivuxolimab in advanced cancers. Study-wide points: At doses 0.1 to 3.0 mg/kg, CD4+ and CD8+ clones expanded.

Comments on this clone: Its antigen is as yet unknown. Other nucleotide sequences in the sample specify the same CDR3.

Method: immunoSEQ multiplex PCR; TCRdb's copy keeps in-frame clones and lacks some. Among more than 65,000 clones, 70% to 90% were seen once, and the ten largest hold 0.72%. The CDR3 consists of 15 residues. CDR1 LNHDA and CDR2 SQIVND come from the germline V gene (reference sequence). V shed 5 bases and J 1 base; nucleotides not matched to a gene: 7. This chain uses TRBV19 with TRBJ2-5; 7 nucleotides line up with TRBD2. The TCR comes from an adult with an advanced solid tumor such as melanoma, head and neck, liver or kidney cancer. This material consisted of CD4+ or CD8+ T cells sorted from blood, taken in a trial of the OX40 agonist ivuxolimab. CDR3 sequence: CASSSIAGPQETQYF. The CDR3 DNA reads as TGTGCCAGTAGTTCAATAGCGGGCCCCCAAGAGACCCAGTACTTC.